This TCR beta chain was documented in a study of blood T cell repertoires in COVID-19. Study as a whole: PBMCs, B-cell-depleted T cells, or T cells provided the cDNA or gDNA that made up the material.

Only in-frame clones appear in the TCRdb table, and some are missing; sequencing was by immunoSEQ multiplex PCR. Among tens of thousands of clones, 65% to 90% were seen once, and the ten largest hold about 3.2%. The specimen sequenced was peripheral blood. The receptor was isolated from a man aged 80 or over with acute or convalescent COVID-19.

This chain's CDR3 is CASSIVVSGRDEQFF. The CDR3 nucleotides are TGTGCCAGTAGTATAGTAGTTAGCGGGAGGGATGAGCAGTTCTTC. This sequence joins TRBV19 and TRBJ2-1, with 11 bases that match TRBD2. The germline V gene has CDR1 LNHDA and CDR2 SQIVND (reference sequence). The V segment lost 1 base and the J segment 8 bases; nucleotides outside the gene matches: 4. The CDR3 contains 15 residues. Looking up the rest from reference TRBV19 and TRBJ2-1 gives the full variable domain: DGGITQSPKYLFRKEGQNVTLSCEQNLNHDAMYWYRQDPGQGLRLIYYSQIVNDFQKGDIAEGYSVSREKKESFPLTVTSAQKNPTAFYLCASSIVVSGRDEQFFGPGTRLTVL.